This is a list of T cell receptor beta chains from one sample in a study of blood T cell repertoires in COVID-19. Here immunoSEQ multiplex PCR was the method, and the copy in TCRdb shows in-frame clones only, minus some. The repertoire holds 150,000 to 200,000 clones, with around 91% as singletons. The sequenced sample was peripheral blood. Receptors originate from a man aged 45 to 65 with acute or convalescent COVID-19. The CDR3 runs from the conserved cysteine through the conserved F or W. D genes are given only for firm matches. Some rows have no size entry. The others give once, few or many, or a class for an expanded clone.

D gene: -; clone size: -; J gene: TRBJ1-1; V gene: TRBV18; CDR3 protein: CASSPTQGYEAFF; CDR3 DNA: TGTGCCAGCTCACCAACTCAGGGTTATGAAGCTTTCTTT
D gene: -; clone size: -; J gene: TRBJ2-1; V gene: TRBV4-1; CDR3 protein: CASSQLTDTNEQFF; CDR3 DNA: TGCGCCAGCAGCCAACTAACAGACACCAATGAGCAGTTCTTC
D gene: -; clone size: -; J gene: TRBJ2-1; V gene: TRBV24-1; CDR3 protein: CATSDLPAGEQFF; CDR3 DNA: TGTGCCACCAGTGATCTTCCCGCGGGTGAGCAGTTCTTC
D gene: -; clone size: -; J gene: TRBJ1-1; V gene: TRBV19; CDR3 protein: CASRKGDTEAFF; CDR3 DNA: TGTGCCAGTCGGAAGGGGGACACTGAAGCTTTCTTT
D gene: TRBD2; clone size: -; J gene: TRBJ2-7; V gene: TRBV18; CDR3 protein: CASSSWTSSYEQYF; CDR3 DNA: TGTGCCAGCTCATCCTGGACTAGCTCCTACGAGCAGTACTTC
D gene: -; clone size: -; J gene: TRBJ1-1; V gene: TRBV21-1; CDR3 protein: CASSKGDNRQGVTEAFF; CDR3 DNA: TGTGCCAGCAGCAAAGGGGACAATCGACAGGGGGTGACTGAAGCTTTCTTT
D gene: -; clone size: -; J gene: TRBJ1-5; V gene: TRBV27; CDR3 protein: CASSFETQPAPYQPQHF; CDR3 DNA: TGTGCCAGCAGTTTCGAGACACAGCCCGCCCCCTATCAGCCCCAGCATTTT
D gene: -; clone size: -; J gene: TRBJ1-2; V gene: TRBV19; CDR3 protein: CASSIIGHAYGYTF; CDR3 DNA: TGTGCCAGTAGTATTATTGGACATGCCTATGGCTACACCTTC
D gene: TRBD1; clone size: -; J gene: TRBJ1-6; V gene: TRBV6-5; CDR3 protein: CASSRQGWDSPLHF; CDR3 DNA: TGTGCCAGCAGTCGACAGGGGTGGGATTCACCCCTCCACTTT
D gene: -; clone size: once; J gene: TRBJ2-3; V gene: TRBV7-9; CDR3 protein: CASSRKSSTLVTQYF; CDR3 DNA: TGTGCCAGCAGCCGCAAGTCTAGCACCCTGGTCACGCAGTATTTT
D gene: -; clone size: -; J gene: TRBJ1-4; V gene: TRBV19; CDR3 protein: CASSSTGTRNEKLFF; CDR3 DNA: TGTGCCAGTAGTAGCACCGGGACAAGGAATGAAAAACTGTTTTTT
D gene: TRBD2; clone size: -; J gene: TRBJ2-2; V gene: TRBV4-2; CDR3 protein: CASSQDKGLAGENTGELFF; CDR3 DNA: TGTGCCAGCAGCCAAGATAAGGGACTAGCGGGGGAGAACACCGGGGAGCTGTTTTTT
D gene: TRBD2; clone size: -; J gene: TRBJ2-1; V gene: TRBV12-3/TRBV12-4; CDR3 protein: CASNSGGPEQFF; CDR3 DNA: TGTGCCAGCAACTCGGGGGGTCCTGAGCAGTTCTTC
D gene: -; clone size: -; J gene: TRBJ1-2; V gene: TRBV24-1; CDR3 protein: CATSEGTHVNYGYTF; CDR3 DNA: TGTGCCACCAGTGAGGGGACACATGTAAACTATGGCTACACCTTC
D gene: -; clone size: once; J gene: TRBJ1-5; V gene: TRBV6-5; CDR3 protein: CASREGLGQPQHF; CDR3 DNA: TGTGCCAGCAGGGAGGGTTTGGGTCAGCCCCAGCATTTT
D gene: TRBD2; clone size: -; J gene: TRBJ2-1; V gene: TRBV28; CDR3 protein: CASSVSGGGSYNEQFF; CDR3 DNA: TGTGCCAGCAGTGTTTCGGGGGGAGGCTCCTACAATGAGCAGTTCTTC
D gene: -; clone size: once; J gene: TRBJ1-5; V gene: TRBV6-1; CDR3 protein: CASSEAPGRTSNQPQHF; CDR3 DNA: TGTGCCAGCAGTGAAGCCCCTGGCAGAACGAGCAATCAGCCCCAGCATTTT